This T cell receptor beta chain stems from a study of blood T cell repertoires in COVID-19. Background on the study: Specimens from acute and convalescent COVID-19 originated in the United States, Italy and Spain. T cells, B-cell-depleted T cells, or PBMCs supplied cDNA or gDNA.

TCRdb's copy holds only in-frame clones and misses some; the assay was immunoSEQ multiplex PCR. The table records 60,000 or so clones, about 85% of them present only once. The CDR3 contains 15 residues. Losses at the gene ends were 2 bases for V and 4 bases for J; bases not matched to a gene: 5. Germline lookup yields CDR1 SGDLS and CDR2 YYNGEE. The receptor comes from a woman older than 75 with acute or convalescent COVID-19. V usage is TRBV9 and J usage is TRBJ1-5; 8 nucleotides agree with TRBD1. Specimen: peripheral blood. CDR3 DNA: TGTGCCAGCAGCGTTGACAGGGGCCCAAATCAGCCCCAGCATTTT. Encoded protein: CASSVDRGPNQPQHF.